A single sample gave rise to the 24 T cell receptor beta chains below, sequenced in a study of beta chain features in type 1 diabetes. Since all of the isolated RNA was reverse transcribed, expressed TCRB transcripts were what got sequenced. Generated by immunoSEQ multiplex PCR, the TCRdb table keeps only in-frame clones and is missing some. This table has some 25,000 clones, nearly 70% appearing once. The specimen was Tregs from blood. The receptors here all came from a woman in her thirties or forties in good health.

This clone was recorded only once. The chain combines TRBV10-2 with TRBJ2-1; D gene ambiguous. V lost 4 bases, J lost 6 bases, and 10 bases lay in between. The CDR3 extends over 13 amino acids. The germline V gene has CDR1 WSHSY and CDR2 SAAADI. CDR3 in DNA: TGCGCCAGCAGTGTGATTAGAGGCAATGAGCAGTTCTTC. Amino acid sequence: CASSVIRGNEQFF.

The chain links TRBV28 to TRBJ2-7, with 10 bases that match TRBD2. Trimming at V came to 8 bases and at J to 2 bases, leaving 12 bases not matched to a gene. This CDR3 has 16 amino acids. Per the germline V gene, CDR1 is MDHEN and CDR2 is SYDVKM. The CDR3 loop reads CASRRLAGVLPYEQYF. For the CDR3, the DNA is TGTGCCAGCCGTCGCCTAGCGGGGGTACTCCCCTACGAGCAGTACTTC.

The V and J genes are TRBV7-2 and TRBJ2-5; perhaps TRBD1 as D (5 bases). The germline CDR1 and CDR2 sequences are SGHTA and FQGNSA. V was pared by 5 bases and J by 7 bases, with 20 bases between. The CDR3 extends over 15 amino acids. CDR3 in amino acids: CASSPRFTAQGTQYF. CDR3 nucleotides: TGTGCCAGCAGCCCACGCTTTACGGCCCAGGGGACCCAGTACTTC.

This clone was found a few times. The CDR3 DNA is TGTGCCAGCAGCTTAGTATTTTCTCTCCCCCCCTACGAGCAGTACTTC. It codes for CASSLVFSLPPYEQYF. This sequence joins TRBV11-2 and TRBJ2-7; D remains unclear. CDR1 and CDR2 from the germline V gene are SGHAT and FQNNGV. The CDR3 is 16 amino acids. Trimming took off 1 base at V and 2 bases at J, with 15 bases between the two ends.

The V and J genes are TRBV7-2 and TRBJ1-1; 7 positions match TRBD1. The junction had 6 bases not matched to a gene; V was cut back by 5 bases and J by 6 bases. Germline V gene lookup returns CDR1 SGHTA and CDR2 FQGNSA. There are 13 residues in the CDR3. The CDR3 nucleotides read TGTGCCAGCAGCCCCCCAGGGGGTCCTGAAGCTTTCTTT. Translation: CASSPPGGPEAFF.

The gene calls are TRBV6-1 and TRBJ1-2; weak D call: TRBD1 (6 bases). The V end was cut by 4 bases, the J end by 8 bases, with 11 bases between. Looked up from germline, CDR1 is MNHNS and CDR2 is SASEGT. CDR3 length: 12 amino acids. The CDR3 coding sequence is TGTGCCAGCAGTGCTGGACAGAGCGGCTACACCTTC. The encoded protein is CASSAGQSGYTF.

The chain links TRBV7-2 to TRBJ2-3, with D tentatively TRBD1 (6 bases). In germline, CDR1 is SGHTA, CDR2 FQGNSA. This CDR3 comprises 15 residues. V was shortened by 3 bases and J by 2 bases, with 12 bases between the two germline ends. The CDR3 reads CASSFNQGTTDTQYF. In DNA, the CDR3 is TGTGCCAGCAGCTTCAACCAGGGGACCACAGATACGCAGTATTTT.

The chain combines TRBV7-9 with TRBJ2-3; 7 bases are a match to TRBD2. CDR1 is SEHNR, CDR2 FQNEAQ, per germline (reference sequence). CDR3 size: 15 residues. J gave up 5 bases and V 3 bases, and 8 bases lay outside the gene matches. The CDR3 is CASSLTSFQGDTQYF. CDR3 sequence (DNA): TGTGCCAGCAGCTTGACTAGCTTCCAAGGAGATACGCAGTATTTT.

The genes are TRBV2 and TRBJ1-2, with D perhaps TRBD1 (5 bases). Germline CDR1 SNHLY, CDR2 FYNNEI. V was shortened by 7 bases and J by 0 bases, with 15 bases between the two germline ends. CDR3 length equals 15 residues. Written as DNA, the CDR3 is TGTGCCAGCACCTTAGACAGACTTTCTAACTATGGCTACACCTTC. Encoded protein: CASTLDRLSNYGYTF.

This rearrangement joins TRBV5-5 to TRBJ2-7, with 9 nucleotides matching TRBD2. With 0 bases clipped from V and 7 bases from J, the junction kept 8 bases outside the gene matches. Germline V CDR1 and CDR2: SGHKS, YYEKEE (reference sequence). The CDR3 extends over 15 amino acids. CDR3 residues: CASSLGSGGYEEQYF. CDR3 sequence (DNA): TGTGCCAGCAGCTTGGGAAGCGGGGGGTATGAGGAGCAGTACTTC. The full variable domain, in which reference TRBV5-5 and TRBJ2-7 provide the parts outside the CDR3, is DAGVTQSPTHLIKTRGQQVTLRCSPISGHKSVSWYQQVLGQGPQFIFQYYEKEERGRGNFPDRFSARQFPNYSSELNVNALLLGDSALYLCASSLGSGGYEEQYFGPGTRLTVT.

With regard to this clone: One junction end does not reproduce the germline sequence, and a read error may be involved. This rearrangement joins TRBV29-1 to TRBJ1-1, with D perhaps TRBD1 (6 bases). Germline-derived CDR1 and CDR2 are SQVTM and ANQGSEA. The CDR3 is 11 residues long. The CDR3 sequence: CSAAGGIRQVF. The CDR3 region has the DNA TGCAGCGCCGCGGGGGGGATTAGACAGGTATTT.

The chain carries TRBV5-1 and TRBJ1-1; D is ambiguous. V was cut by 7 bases and J by 0 bases, with 16 bases left in between. Germline loops: CDR1 SGHRS, CDR2 YFSETQ. The CDR3 covers 15 residues. The CDR3 bases are TGCGCCAGCCGCGGCTTGTCACCGATGAACACTGAAGCTTTCTTT. It codes for CASRGLSPMNTEAFF.

This clone has just a few counts. V and J are TRBV6-1 and TRBJ2-7, with D perhaps matching TRBD1 (5 bases). From germline, CDR1 is MNHNS and CDR2 SASEGT. The length of the CDR3 is 15 residues. Trimming removed 5 bases at V and 3 bases at J, with 17 bases between. CDR3 in DNA: TGTGCCAGCAGTCGAGATGGCCAGGGAATCTACGAGCAGTACTTC. Amino acid sequence: CASSRDGQGIYEQYF.

This clone was recorded a few times. CDR3 DNA: TGTGCCAGCAGACCAGGGGGAAGAGAGACCCAGTACTTC. Protein product: CASRPGGRETQYF. V gene TRBV5-5 combines with J gene TRBJ2-5, with 7 bases that match TRBD1. The germline V gene encodes CDR1 SGHKS and CDR2 YYEKEE (reference sequence). The CDR3 runs to 13 residues. The junction had 5 bases not matched to a gene; V was cut back by 5 bases and J by 4 bases.

The chain recombines TRBV7-9 with TRBJ2-4; maybe TRBD1 (6 bases). Germline V gene sequence: CDR1 SEHNR, CDR2 FQNEAQ (reference sequence). The V end was cut by 1 base, the J end by 3 bases, with 10 bases between. The length of the CDR3 is 15 residues. The CDR3 nucleotides are TGTGCCAGCAGCTTAGTGGGGGCTTTCAAAAACATTCAGTACTTC. It specifies CASSLVGAFKNIQYF.

The chain employs TRBV7-2 and TRBJ2-7; 9 nucleotides agree with TRBD1. Per the germline V gene, CDR1 is SGHTA and CDR2 is FQGNSA. Trimming cost V 3 bases and J 6 bases; bases outside gene matches: 3. The CDR3 length is 13 residues. This CDR3 reads CASSLGQGTEQYF. DNA of the CDR3: TGTGCCAGCAGCTTGGGACAGGGAACCGAGCAGTACTTC.

This chain connects TRBV23-1 to TRBJ1-1; TRBD1 matches at 7 bases. TRBV23-1 is marked as an open reading frame, function uncertain. The V segment lost 6 bases and the J segment 3 bases; nucleotides outside the gene matches: 13. CDR3 length: 16 amino acids. The CDR3 DNA is TGCGCCAGCAGCCCTAGACAGGGTGGAGCGGACACTGAAGCTTTCTTT. This sequence encodes CASSPRQGGADTEAFF.

This chain joins TRBV7-8 and TRBJ2-1, with 9 bases lining up with TRBD1. The CDR3 is 15 residues long. Trimming removed 4 bases from V and 5 bases from J; junction bases left unmatched: 6. CDR1 and CDR2 from the germline V gene are SGHVS and FQNEAQ. CDR3 in amino acids: CASSSRTGVNNEQFF. The CDR3 nucleotides are TGTGCCAGCAGCTCCAGGACAGGGGTAAACAATGAGCAGTTCTTC.

The chain joins TRBV5-6 to TRBJ2-3; D is uncertain. V was cut by 2 bases and J by 2 bases, with 6 bases left in between. The CDR3 consists of 13 residues. Germline V gives CDR1 SGHDT, CDR2 YYEEEE. The DNA for the CDR3 is TGTGCCAGCAGCTTACAAGACACAGATACGCAGTATTTT. The encoded protein is CASSLQDTDTQYF.

The V gene is TRBV27, the J gene TRBJ2-1, with 13 bases lining up with TRBD2. With V trimmed by 2 bases and J by 8 bases, 3 bases remained unmatched. This CDR3 spans 15 amino acids. The germline CDR1 and CDR2 sequences are MNHEY and SMNVEV (reference sequence). CDR3 protein: CASSLTSGGAYEQFF. In nucleotides, the CDR3 is TGTGCCAGCAGTTTAACTAGCGGGGGGGCTTATGAGCAGTTCTTC.

This clone was seen just once. The chain is built from TRBV5-1 and TRBJ2-5, with 12 bases aligning to TRBD2. Per germline, CDR1 SGHRS and CDR2 YFSETQ. CDR3 length: 20 residues. Trimming removed 0 bases from V and 1 base from J; junction bases left unmatched: 13. CDR3 in amino acids: CASSLAKLAGGTTVQETQYF. The CDR3 region has the DNA TGCGCCAGCAGCTTGGCCAAACTAGCGGGGGGAACCACAGTCCAAGAGACCCAGTACTTC.

The chain uses TRBV5-1 and TRBJ2-3; 12 nucleotides line up with TRBD2. CDR3 length: 16 amino acids. The germline CDR1 and CDR2 sequences are SGHRS and YFSETQ. V lost 0 bases to trimming and J lost 2 bases; unmatched junction nucleotides: 1. CDR3 nucleotide sequence: TGCGCCAGCAGCTTGGGGACTAGCGGGGCCACAGATACGCAGTATTTT. Amino acid sequence: CASSLGTSGATDTQYF.

The chain carries TRBV5-1 and TRBJ2-7; weak D call: TRBD1 (6 bases). The CDR3 length is 14 residues. The germline V gene has CDR1 SGHRS and CDR2 YFSETQ. The V end was cut by 1 base, the J end by 3 bases, with 11 bases between. The CDR3 is CASSLRQGSYEQYF. CDR3 bases: TGCGCCAGCAGCTTGAGGCAGGGGAGCTACGAGCAGTACTTC.

The J gene is TRBJ2-3, the V gene TRBV2; D perhaps matches TRBD2 (6 bases). V dropped 8 bases and J dropped 0 bases, with 15 bases sitting between them. The CDR3 has 15 residues. CDR1 and CDR2 (germline): SNHLY, FYNNEI. CDR3 sequence: CASPSGDSSTDTQYF. CDR3 coding DNA: TGTGCCAGCCCTTCGGGGGACTCTAGCACAGATACGCAGTATTTT.